This T cell receptor beta chain was profiled in a study of regulatory and conventional T cells in RAG deficiency. Study outcomes and limitations: Omenn patients showed >80% Treg-Tconv overlap and shorter CDR3 lengths. Compared with controls, unique Treg TCR beta sequences dropped roughly 100-fold in Omenn syndrome and CID/AS.

This clone is a singleton in its sample. Its antigen remains unidentified. Trimming removed 5 bases at V and 4 bases at J, with 15 bases between. This CDR3 region has 14 residues. Germline CDR1 is SGHRS and CDR2 is YFSETQ. Generated by immunoSEQ multiplex PCR, the TCRdb table keeps only in-frame clones and is missing some. This sample has 34,000 or so clones, with about three quarters found just once. Blood CD4+ CD25-low CD127-high conventional T cells supplied the genomic DNA template. In addition, the sample was reused for a study of regulatory T cells. From that report: The PCR used 52 TRBV and 13 TRBJ primers. Regulatory T cells showed the strongest V-J pair restriction and V/J gene skewing among patient repertoires.

The source is a human donor in good health. Sequenced sample: CD4+ effector T cells sorted from blood. This sequence joins TRBV5-1 and TRBJ1-2; no reliable D call. CDR3: CASRPGGRTYGYTF. The CDR3 nucleotides read TGCGCCAGCAGGCCGGGCGGGCGAACCTATGGCTACACCTTC. Full variable domain (rest looked up from reference TRBV5-1 and TRBJ1-2): KAGVTQTPRYLIKTRGQQVTLSCSPISGHRSVSWYQQTPGQGLQFLFEYFSETQRNKGNFPGRFSGRQFSNSRSEMNVSTLELGDSALYLCASRPGGRTYGYTFGSGTRLTVV.